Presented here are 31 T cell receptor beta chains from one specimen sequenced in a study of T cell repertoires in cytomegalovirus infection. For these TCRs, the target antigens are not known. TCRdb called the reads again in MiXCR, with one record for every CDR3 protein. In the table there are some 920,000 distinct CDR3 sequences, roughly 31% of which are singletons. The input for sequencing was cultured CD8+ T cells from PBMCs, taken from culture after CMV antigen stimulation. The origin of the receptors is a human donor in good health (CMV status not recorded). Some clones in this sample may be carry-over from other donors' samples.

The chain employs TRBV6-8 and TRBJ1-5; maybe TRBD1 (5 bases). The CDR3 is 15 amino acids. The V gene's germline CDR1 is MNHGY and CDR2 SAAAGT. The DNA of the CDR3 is TGTGTCACTACCTGGGACGGTAATAGCAATCAGCCCCAGCATTTT. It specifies CVTTWDGNSNQPQHF.

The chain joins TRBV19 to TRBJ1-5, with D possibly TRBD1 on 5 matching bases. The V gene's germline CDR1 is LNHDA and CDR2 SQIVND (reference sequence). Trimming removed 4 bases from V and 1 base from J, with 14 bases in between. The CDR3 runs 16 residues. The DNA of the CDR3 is TGTGCCAGTAGTAAACTCCGGGACGGCAGCAATCAGCCCCAGCATTTT. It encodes CASSKLRDGSNQPQHF.

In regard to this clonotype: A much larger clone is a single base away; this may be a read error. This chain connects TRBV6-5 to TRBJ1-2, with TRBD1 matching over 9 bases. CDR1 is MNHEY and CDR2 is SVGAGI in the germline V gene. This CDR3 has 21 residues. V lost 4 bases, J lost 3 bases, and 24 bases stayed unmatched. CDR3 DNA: TGTGCCAGCAGTTCCCATCGCCCCTCCACGGGACAGGGATATGGGGACTATGGCTACACCTTC. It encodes CASSSHRPSTGQGYGDYGYTF.

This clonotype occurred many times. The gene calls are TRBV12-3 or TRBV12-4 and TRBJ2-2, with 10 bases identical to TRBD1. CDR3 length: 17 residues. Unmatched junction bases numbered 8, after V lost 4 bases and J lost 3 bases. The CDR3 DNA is TGTGCCAGCAGTTCGATGGGACAGGGGTTCGACACCGGGGAGCTGTTTTTT. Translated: CASSSMGQGFDTGELFF.

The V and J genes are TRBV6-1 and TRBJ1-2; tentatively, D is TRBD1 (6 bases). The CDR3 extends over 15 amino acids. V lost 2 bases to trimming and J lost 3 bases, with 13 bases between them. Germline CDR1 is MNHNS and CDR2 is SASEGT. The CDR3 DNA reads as TGTGCCAGCAGTGAATGGGGGGGCGCAGACTATGGCTACACCTTC. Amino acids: CASSEWGGADYGYTF.

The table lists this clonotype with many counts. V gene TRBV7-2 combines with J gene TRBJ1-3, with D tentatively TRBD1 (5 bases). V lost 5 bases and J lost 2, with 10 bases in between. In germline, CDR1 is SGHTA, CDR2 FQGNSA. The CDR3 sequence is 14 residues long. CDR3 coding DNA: TGTGCCAGCAGCCCCCGACAGACTGGAAACACCATATATTTT. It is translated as CASSPRQTGNTIYF.

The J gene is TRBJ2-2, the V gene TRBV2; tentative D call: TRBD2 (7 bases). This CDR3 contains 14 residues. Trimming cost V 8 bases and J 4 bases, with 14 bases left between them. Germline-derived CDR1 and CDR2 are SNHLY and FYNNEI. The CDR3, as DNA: TGTGCCAGCCAAAGAGGGGGGGGCACCGGGGAGCTGTTTTTT. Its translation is CASQRGGGTGELFF.

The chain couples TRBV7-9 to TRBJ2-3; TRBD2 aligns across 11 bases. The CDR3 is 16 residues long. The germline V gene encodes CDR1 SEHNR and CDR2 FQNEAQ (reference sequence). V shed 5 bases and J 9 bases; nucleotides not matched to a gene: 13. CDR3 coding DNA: TGTGCCAGCAGCCCGCGCCCGGGACTAGCGGAACGAACGCAGTATTTT. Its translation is CASSPRPGLAERTQYF.

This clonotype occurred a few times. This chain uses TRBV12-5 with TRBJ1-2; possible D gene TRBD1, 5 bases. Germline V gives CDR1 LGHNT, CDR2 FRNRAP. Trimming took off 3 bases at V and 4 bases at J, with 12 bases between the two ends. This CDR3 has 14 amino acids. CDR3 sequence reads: CASGFFGAAYGYTF. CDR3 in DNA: TGTGCTAGTGGTTTCTTCGGGGCAGCCTATGGCTACACCTTC.

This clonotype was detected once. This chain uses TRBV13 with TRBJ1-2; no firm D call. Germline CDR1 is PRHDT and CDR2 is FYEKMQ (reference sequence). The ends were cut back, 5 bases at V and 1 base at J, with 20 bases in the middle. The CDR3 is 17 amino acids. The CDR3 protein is CASSPVTSAEDNYGYTF. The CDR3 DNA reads TGTGCCAGCAGCCCTGTTACCTCCGCAGAGGATAACTATGGCTACACCTTC.

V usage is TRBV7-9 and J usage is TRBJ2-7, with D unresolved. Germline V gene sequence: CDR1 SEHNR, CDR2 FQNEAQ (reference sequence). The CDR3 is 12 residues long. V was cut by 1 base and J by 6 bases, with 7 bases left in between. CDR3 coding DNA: TGTGCCAGCAGCTTAGGGCGGAGCGAGCAGTACGTC. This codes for CASSLGRSEQYV.

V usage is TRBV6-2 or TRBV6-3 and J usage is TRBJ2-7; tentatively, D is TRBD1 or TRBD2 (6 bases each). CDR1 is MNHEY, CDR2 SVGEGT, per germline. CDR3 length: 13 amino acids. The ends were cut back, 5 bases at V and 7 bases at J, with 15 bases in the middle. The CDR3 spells CASSLGGLKEQYV. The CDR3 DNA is TGTGCCAGCAGTCTTGGGGGGCTCAAAGAGCAGTACGTC.

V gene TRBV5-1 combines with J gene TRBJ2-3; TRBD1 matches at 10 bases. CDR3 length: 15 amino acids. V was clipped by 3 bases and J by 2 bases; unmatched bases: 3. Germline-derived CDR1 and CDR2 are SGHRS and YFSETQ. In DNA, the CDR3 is TGCGCCAGCAGCTGGACAGGGGGAAACACAGATACGCAGTATTTT. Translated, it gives CASSWTGGNTDTQYF.

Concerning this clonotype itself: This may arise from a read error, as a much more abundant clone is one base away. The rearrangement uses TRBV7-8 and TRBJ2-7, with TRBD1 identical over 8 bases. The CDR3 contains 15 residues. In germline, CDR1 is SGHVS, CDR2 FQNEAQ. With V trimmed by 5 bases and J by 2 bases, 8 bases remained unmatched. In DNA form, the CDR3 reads TGTGCCAGCAGCCGAGACAGGGGCCGGACCTACGAGCAGTACTTC. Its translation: CASSRDRGRTYEQYF.

CDR3 DNA: TGTGCCATCAGTGCGGGAGGGACACCGACCGTCTACGAGCAGTACTTC. Amino acid sequence: CAISAGGTPTVYEQYF. The gene calls are TRBV10-3 and TRBJ2-7, with 8 bases aligning to TRBD2. The V and J ends lost 4 bases and 3 bases, in that order; junction bases with no gene match: 11. The CDR3 is made up of 16 amino acids. From germline, CDR1 is ENHRY and CDR2 SYGVKD.

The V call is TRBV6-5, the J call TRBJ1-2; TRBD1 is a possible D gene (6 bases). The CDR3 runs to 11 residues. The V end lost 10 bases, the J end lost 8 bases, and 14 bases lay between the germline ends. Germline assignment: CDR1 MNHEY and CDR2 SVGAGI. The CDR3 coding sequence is TGTGCCACCCAAAACAGGGACGGCTACACCTTC. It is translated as CATQNRDGYTF.

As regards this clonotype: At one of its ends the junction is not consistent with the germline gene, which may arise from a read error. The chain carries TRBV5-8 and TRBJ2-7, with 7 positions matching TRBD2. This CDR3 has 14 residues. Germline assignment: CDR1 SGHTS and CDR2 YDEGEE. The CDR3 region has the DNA TGTGCCAGCACCTTGGGGGGGAGCTCCTACGAGCAGTACTTC. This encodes CASTLGGSSYEQYF.

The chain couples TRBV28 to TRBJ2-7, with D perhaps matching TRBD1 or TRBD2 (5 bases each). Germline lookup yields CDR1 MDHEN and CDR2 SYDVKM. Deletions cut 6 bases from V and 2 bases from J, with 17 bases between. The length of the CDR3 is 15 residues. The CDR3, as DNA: TGTGCCAGCAGCCCAGAGTTACGGGGACCCTACGAGCAGTACGTC. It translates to CASSPELRGPYEQYV.

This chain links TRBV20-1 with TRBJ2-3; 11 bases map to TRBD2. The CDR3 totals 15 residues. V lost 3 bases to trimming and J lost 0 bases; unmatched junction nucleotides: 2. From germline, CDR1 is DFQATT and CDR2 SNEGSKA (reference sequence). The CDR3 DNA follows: TGCAGTGCTAGGCTAGCGGGGGGTAGCACAGATACGCAGTATTTT. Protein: CSARLAGGSTDTQYF.

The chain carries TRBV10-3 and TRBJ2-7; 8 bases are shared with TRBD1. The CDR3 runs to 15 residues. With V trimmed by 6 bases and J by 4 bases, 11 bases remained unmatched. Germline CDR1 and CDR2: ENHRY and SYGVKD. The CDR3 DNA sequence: TGTGCCATCAGCCCCGGGACAGGACGGGCGTACGAGCAGTACGTC. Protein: CAISPGTGRAYEQYV.

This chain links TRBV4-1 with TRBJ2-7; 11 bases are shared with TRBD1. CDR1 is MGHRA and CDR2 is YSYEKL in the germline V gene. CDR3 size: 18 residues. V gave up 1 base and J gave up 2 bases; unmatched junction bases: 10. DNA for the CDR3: TGCGCCAGCAGCCAAGCTTACCTCCCGGGACAGGGGGCCTACGAGCAGTACTTC. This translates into CASSQAYLPGQGAYEQYF.

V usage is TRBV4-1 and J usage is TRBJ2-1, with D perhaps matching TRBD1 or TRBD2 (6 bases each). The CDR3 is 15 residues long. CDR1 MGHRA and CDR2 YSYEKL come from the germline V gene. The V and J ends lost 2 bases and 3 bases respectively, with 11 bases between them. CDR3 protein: CASSQRRGIYNEQFF. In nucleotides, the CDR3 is TGCGCCAGCAGCCAACGGAGGGGGATCTACAATGAGCAGTTCTTC.

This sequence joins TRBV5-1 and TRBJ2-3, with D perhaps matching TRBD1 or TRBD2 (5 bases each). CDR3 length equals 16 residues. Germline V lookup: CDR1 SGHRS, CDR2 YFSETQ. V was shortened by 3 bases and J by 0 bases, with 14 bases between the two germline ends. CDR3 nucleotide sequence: TGCGCCAGCAGCTGGGACGCTGGTTGGAGCACAGATACGCAGTATTTT. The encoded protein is CASSWDAGWSTDTQYF.

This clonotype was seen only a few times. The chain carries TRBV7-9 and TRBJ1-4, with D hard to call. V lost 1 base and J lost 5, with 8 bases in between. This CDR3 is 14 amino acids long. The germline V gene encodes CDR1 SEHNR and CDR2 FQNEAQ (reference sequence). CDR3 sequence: CASSLEGGNEKLFF. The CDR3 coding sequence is TGTGCCAGCAGCTTAGAAGGAGGGAATGAAAAACTGTTTTTT.

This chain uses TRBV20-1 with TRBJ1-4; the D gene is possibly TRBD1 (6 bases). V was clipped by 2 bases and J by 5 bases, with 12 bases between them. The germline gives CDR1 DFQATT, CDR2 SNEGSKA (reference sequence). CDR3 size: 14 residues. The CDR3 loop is CSARPDSLNEKLFF. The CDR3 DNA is TGCAGTGCTAGACCGGACAGCTTAAATGAAAAACTGTTTTTT.

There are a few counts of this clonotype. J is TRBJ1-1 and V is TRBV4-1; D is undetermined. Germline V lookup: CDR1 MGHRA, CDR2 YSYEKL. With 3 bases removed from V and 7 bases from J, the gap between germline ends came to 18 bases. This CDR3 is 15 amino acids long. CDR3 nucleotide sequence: TGCGCCAGCAGCCACCCCTCAGGAGACTTTCTTGAAGCTTTCTTT. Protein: CASSHPSGDFLEAFF.

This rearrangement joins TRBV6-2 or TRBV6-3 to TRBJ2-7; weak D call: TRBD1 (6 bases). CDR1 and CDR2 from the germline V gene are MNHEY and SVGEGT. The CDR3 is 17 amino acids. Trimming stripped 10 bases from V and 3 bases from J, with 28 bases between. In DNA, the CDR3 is TGTGCCACCCACCCTATTCTACCGGGACACCTAAACTACGAGCAGTACGTC. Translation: CATHPILPGHLNYEQYV.

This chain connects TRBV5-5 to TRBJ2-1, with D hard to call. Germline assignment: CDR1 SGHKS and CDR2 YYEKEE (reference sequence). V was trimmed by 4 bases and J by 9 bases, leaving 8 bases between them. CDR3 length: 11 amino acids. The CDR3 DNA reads TGTGCCAGCAGCGGGCCGGGTGAGCAGTTCTTC. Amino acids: CASSGPGEQFF. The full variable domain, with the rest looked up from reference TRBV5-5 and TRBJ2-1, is DAGVTQSPTHLIKTRGQQVTLRCSPISGHKSVSWYQQVLGQGPQFIFQYYEKEERGRGNFPDRFSARQFPNYSSELNVNALLLGDSALYLCASSGPGEQFFGPGTRLTVL.

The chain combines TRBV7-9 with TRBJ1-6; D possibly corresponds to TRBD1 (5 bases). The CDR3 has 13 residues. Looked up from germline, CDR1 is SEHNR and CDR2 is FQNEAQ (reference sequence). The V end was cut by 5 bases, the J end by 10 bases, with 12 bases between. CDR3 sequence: CASSPDRDSPLHF. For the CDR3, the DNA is TGTGCCAGCAGCCCGGACCGGGACTCACCCCTCCACTTT.

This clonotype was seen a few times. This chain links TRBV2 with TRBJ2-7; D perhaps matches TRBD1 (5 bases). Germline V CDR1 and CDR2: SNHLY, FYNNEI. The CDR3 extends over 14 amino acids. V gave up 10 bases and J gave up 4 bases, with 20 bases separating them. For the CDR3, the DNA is TGTGCCATACAGGTTCATGGGCTCCCTTACGAGCAGTACGTC. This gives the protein CAIQVHGLPYEQYV.

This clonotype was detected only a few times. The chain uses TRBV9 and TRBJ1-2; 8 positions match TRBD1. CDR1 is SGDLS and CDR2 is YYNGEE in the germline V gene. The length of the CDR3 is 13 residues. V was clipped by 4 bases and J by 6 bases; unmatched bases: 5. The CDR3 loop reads CASSSRDRHGYTF. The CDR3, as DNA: TGTGCCAGCAGCAGCCGGGACAGGCATGGCTACACCTTC.